This T cell receptor (beta chain) was found in a study of T cell responses to AZD1222 COVID-19 vaccine. The CDR3 runs to 14 residues. Trimming took 0 bases from V and 0 from J, leaving 0 bases between them. Germline V gives CDR1 MNHEY, CDR2 SMNVEV (reference sequence). Repertoires were generated with immunoSEQ multiplex PCR, while TCRdb's copy carries only in-frame clones and drops some. The repertoire holds about 110,000 clones, with about 91% as singletons. With respect to this clone: Its specificity is not known.

Study-level results: Possibly, clonal diversity was underestimated; donors were largely white British and included more females. Along spike, vaccine-associated CD4 TCRs were found throughout, with dominance at 160-218 and 743-854. Repertoire sampling happened only post peak T cell response.

This sequence was found in an adult in good health. V usage is TRBV27 and J usage is TRBJ1-6; D is uncertain. The sample consisted of peripheral blood, taken on day 0 of AZD1222 vaccination. The CDR3 spells CASSLSSYNSPLHF. The CDR3 nucleotides are TGTGCCAGCAGTTTATCCTCCTATAATTCACCCCTCCACTTT.